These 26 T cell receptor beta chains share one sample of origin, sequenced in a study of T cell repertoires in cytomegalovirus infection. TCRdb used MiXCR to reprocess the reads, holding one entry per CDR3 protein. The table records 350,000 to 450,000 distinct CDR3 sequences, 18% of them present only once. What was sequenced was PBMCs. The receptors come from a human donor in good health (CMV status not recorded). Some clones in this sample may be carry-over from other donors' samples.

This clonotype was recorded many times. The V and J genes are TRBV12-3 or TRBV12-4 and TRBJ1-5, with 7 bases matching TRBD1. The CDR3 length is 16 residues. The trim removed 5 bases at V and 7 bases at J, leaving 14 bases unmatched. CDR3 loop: CASSPGWNRGEQPQHF. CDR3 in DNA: TGTGCCAGCAGTCCTGGGTGGAACAGGGGAGAACAGCCCCAGCATTTT.

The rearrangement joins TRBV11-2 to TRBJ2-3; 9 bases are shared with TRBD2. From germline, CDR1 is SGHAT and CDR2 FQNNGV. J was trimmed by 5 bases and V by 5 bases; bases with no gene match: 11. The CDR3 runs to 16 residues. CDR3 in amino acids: CASSPPSGGWVDTQYF. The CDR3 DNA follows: TGTGCCAGCAGCCCCCCAAGCGGGGGGTGGGTAGATACGCAGTATTTT.

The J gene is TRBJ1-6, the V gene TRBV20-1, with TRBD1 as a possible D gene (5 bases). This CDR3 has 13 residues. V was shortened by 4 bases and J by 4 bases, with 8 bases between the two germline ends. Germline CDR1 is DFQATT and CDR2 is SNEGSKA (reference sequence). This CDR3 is CSAISGYNSPLHF. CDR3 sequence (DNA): TGCAGTGCTATTTCAGGGTATAATTCACCCCTCCACTTT.

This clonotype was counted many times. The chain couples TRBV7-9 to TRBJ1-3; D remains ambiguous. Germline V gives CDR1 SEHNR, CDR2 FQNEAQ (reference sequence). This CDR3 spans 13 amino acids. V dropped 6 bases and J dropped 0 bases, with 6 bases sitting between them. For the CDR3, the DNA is TGTGCCAGCAGTGGGTTCTCTGGAAACACCATATATTTT. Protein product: CASSGFSGNTIYF.

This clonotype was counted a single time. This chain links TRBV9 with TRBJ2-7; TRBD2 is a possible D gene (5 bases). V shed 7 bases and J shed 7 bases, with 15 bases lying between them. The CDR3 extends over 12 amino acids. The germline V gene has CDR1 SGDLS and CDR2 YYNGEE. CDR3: CASGRVEGEQYF. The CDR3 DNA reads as TGTGCCAGCGGCCGGGTCGAGGGTGAGCAGTACTTC.

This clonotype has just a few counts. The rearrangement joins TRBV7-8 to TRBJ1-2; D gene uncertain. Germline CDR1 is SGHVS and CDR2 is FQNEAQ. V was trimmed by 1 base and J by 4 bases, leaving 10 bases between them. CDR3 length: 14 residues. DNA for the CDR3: TGTGCCAGCAGCTTAGGCCGGATCTCCTATGGCTACACCTTC. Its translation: CASSLGRISYGYTF.

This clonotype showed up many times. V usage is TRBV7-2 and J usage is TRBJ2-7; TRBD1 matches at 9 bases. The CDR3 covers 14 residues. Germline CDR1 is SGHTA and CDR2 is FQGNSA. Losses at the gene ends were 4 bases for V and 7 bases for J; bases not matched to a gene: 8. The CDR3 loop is CASSSPGTGWEQYF. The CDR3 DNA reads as TGTGCCAGCAGCTCCCCCGGGACAGGGTGGGAGCAGTACTTC.

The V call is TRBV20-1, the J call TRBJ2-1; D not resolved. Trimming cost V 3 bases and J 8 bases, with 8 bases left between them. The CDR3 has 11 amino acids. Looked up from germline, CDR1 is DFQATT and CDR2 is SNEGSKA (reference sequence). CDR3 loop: CSARYTDEQFF. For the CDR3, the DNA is TGCAGTGCTAGGTATACGGATGAGCAGTTCTTC.

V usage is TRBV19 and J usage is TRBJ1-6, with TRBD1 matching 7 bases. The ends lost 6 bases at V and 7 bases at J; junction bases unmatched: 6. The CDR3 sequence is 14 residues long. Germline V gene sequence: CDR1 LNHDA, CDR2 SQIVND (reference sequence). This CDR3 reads CASRLPGQNSPLHF. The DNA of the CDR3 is TGTGCCAGTAGGCTCCCGGGACAGAATTCACCCCTCCACTTT.

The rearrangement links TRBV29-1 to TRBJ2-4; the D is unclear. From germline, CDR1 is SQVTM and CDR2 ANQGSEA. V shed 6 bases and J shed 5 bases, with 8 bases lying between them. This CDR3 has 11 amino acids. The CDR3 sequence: CSVKRENIQYF. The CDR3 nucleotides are TGCAGCGTAAAAAGGGAAAACATTCAGTACTTC.

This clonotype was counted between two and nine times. The CDR3 is CASSPTTANEKLFF. In DNA, the CDR3 is TGTGCCAGCAGCCCCACAACGGCTAATGAAAAACTGTTTTTT. This chain links TRBV7-2 with TRBJ1-4; D uncertain. CDR1 and CDR2 from the germline V gene are SGHTA and FQGNSA. Trimming shortened V by 5 bases and J by 3 bases, and 10 bases separated the two germline ends. The CDR3 is made up of 14 amino acids.

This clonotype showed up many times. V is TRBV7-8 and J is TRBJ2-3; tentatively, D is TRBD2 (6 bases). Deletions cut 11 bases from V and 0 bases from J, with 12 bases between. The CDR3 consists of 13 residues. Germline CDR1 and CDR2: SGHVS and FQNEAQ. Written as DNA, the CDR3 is TGTGCCTGCCAGGAGGGTAGCACAGATACGCAGTATTTT. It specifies CACQEGSTDTQYF.

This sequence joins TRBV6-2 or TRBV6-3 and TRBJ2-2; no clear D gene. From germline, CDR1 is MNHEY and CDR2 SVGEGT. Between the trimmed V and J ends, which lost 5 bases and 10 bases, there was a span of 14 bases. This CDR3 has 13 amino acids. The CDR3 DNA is TGTGCCAGCAGTCCGGGCTCTATTGAGGAGCTGTTTTTT. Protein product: CASSPGSIEELFF.

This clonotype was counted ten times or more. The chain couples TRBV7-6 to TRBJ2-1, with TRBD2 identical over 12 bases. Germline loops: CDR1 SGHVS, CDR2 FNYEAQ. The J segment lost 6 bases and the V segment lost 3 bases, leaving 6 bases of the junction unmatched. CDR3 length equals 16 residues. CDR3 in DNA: TGTGCCAGCAGCTTCAGTCCTAGCGGGGGGGCCAATGAGCAGTTCTTC. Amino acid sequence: CASSFSPSGGANEQFF.

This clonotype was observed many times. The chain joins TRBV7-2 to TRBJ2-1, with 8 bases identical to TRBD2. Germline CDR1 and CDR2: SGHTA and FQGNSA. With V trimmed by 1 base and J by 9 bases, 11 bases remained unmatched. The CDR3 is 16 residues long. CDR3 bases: TGTGCCAGCAGCTTAGGTCTACTAGCGGAGGGGGGTGAGCAGTTCTTC. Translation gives CASSLGLLAEGGEQFF.

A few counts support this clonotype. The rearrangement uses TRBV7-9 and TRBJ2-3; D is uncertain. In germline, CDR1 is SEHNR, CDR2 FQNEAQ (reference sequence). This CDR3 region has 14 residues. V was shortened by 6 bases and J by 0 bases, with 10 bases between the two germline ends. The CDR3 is CASSDTSSTDTQYF. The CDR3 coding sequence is TGTGCCAGCAGTGACACTTCTAGCACAGATACGCAGTATTTT.

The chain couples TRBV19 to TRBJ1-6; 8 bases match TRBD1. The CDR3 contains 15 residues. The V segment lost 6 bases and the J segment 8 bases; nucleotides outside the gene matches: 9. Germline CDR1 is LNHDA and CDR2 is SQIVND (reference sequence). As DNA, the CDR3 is TGTGCCAGTAGAACCCGGACAGGGAGCCATTCACCCCTCCACTTT. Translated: CASRTRTGSHSPLHF.

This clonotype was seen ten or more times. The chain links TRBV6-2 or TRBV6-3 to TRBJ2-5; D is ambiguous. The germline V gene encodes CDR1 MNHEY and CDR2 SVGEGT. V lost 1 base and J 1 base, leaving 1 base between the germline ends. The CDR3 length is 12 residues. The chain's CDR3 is CASSYFQETQYF. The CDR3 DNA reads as TGTGCCAGCAGTTACTTCCAAGAGACCCAGTACTTC.

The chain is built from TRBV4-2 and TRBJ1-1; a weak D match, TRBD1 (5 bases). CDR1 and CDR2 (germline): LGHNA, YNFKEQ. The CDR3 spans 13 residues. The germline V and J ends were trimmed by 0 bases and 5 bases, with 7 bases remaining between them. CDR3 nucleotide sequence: TGTGCCAGCAGCCAAGATGGGGGGACTGAAGCTTTCTTT. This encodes CASSQDGGTEAFF.

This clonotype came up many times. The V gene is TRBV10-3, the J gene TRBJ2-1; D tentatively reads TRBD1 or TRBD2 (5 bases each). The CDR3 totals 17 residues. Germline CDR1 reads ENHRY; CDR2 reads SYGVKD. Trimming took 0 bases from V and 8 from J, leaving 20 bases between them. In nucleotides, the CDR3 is TGTGCCATCAGTGAGTCGCCGGGGACGGGGTTTAACCATGAGCAGTTCTTC. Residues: CAISESPGTGFNHEQFF.

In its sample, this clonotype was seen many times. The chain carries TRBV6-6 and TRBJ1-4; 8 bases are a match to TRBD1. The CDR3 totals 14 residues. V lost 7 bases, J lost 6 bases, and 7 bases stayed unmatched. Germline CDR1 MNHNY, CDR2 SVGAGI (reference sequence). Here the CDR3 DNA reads TGTGCCAGCAAAACCGGGACAGGCGATGAAAAACTGTTTTTT. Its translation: CASKTGTGDEKLFF.

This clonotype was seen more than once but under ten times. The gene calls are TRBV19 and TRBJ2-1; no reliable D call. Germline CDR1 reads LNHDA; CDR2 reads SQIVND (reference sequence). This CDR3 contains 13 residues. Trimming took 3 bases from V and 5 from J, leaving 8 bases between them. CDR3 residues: CASSMNVNNEQFF. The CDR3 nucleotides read TGTGCCAGTAGTATGAACGTGAACAATGAGCAGTTCTTC.

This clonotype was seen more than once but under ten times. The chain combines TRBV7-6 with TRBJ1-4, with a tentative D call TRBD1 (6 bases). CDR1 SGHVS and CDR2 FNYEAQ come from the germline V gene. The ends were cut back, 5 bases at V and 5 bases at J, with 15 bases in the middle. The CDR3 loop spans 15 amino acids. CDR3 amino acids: CASSPTGWRNEKLFF. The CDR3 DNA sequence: TGTGCCAGCAGCCCTACAGGGTGGAGGAATGAAAAACTGTTTTTT.

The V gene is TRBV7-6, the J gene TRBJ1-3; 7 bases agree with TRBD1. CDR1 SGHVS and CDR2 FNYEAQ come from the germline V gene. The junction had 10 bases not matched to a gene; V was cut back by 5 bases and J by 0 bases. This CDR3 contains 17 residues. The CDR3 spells CASSENRGRSSGNTIYF. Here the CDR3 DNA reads TGTGCCAGCAGCGAAAACAGGGGCCGAAGCTCTGGAAACACCATATATTTT.

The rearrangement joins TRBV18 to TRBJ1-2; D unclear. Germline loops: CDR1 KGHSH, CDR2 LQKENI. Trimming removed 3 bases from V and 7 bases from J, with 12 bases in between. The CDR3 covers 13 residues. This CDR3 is CASSPDIRSGYTF. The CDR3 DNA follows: TGTGCCAGCTCACCCGACATACGATCTGGCTACACCTTC.

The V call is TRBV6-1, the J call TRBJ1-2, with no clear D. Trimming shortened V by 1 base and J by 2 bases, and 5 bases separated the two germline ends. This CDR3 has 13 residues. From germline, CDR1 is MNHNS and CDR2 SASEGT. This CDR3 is CASSEGPNYGYTF. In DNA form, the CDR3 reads TGTGCCAGCAGTGAAGGCCCCAACTATGGCTACACCTTC.